This T cell receptor (beta chain) was retrieved from a study of T cells in Graves' hyperthyroidism and ophthalmopathy. Study as a whole: Sampling of peripheral blood happened at initial diagnosis, prior to any treatment.

Amplified TCR beta CDR3 regions came from RNA transcripts. HTBI primers were employed in a first-round RT-PCR of the TCR CDR3. TCRdb called the multiplex PCR reads again in MiXCR, with one record for every CDR3 protein. The sample holds hundreds of thousands of distinct CDR3 sequences, over 15% seen once. The study's findings and limits: Ophthalmopathy was distinguished from stable hyperthyroidism by 13 V-J signatures. Blood also showed most of the thyroid clonotypes that were expanded above 0.001.

For this clonotype: What it binds is not known. At one of its ends the junction is not consistent with the germline gene, which may arise from a read error.

Graves' hyperthyroidism showing no ophthalmopathy progression within 18 months was considered stable. Germline loops: CDR1 SGHRS, CDR2 YFSETQ. This CDR3 is 13 amino acids long. The receptor was isolated from a young woman with Graves' hyperthyroidism. The chain has TRBV5-1 and TRBJ2-5; unclear D gene. Material: blood. This chain's CDR3 is CASSSSGQVTQYF. The CDR3 coding sequence is TGCGCCAGCAGCTCATCTGGCCAAGTGACCCAGTACTTC. Combining the CDR3 with reference TRBV5-1 and TRBJ2-5 gives the whole variable domain KAGVTQTPRYLIKTRGQQVTLSCSPISGHRSVSWYQQTPGQGLQFLFEYFSETQRNKGNFPGRFSGRQFSNSRSEMNVSTLELGDSALYLCASSSSGQVTQYFGPGTRLLVL.